Following are 17 T cell receptor beta chains from one sample sequenced in a study of blood T cell repertoires in COVID-19. Sequenced by immunoSEQ multiplex PCR; TCRdb stores in-frame clones only, minus some. The sample has around 370,000 clones, around 90% seen once. What was sequenced was PBMCs or T cells enriched from blood (not recorded which). These receptor sequences come from a woman aged 18-35 years who had recovered from COVID-19.

V is TRBV27 and J is TRBJ1-6; D unresolved. The V gene lost 3 bases and the J gene lost 7 bases, with 10 bases spanning the gap. This CDR3 has 14 amino acids. Germline assignment: CDR1 MNHEY and CDR2 SMNVEV (reference sequence). Here the CDR3 reads CASSFSGSNSPLHF. The CDR3 nucleotides read TGTGCCAGCAGTTTTTCAGGATCGAATTCACCCCTCCACTTT.

The rearrangement uses TRBV30 and TRBJ2-1; D possibly corresponds to TRBD2 (6 bases). Germline values: CDR1 GTSNPN, CDR2 SVGIG (reference sequence). Trimming stripped 2 bases from V and 9 bases from J, with 14 bases between. The CDR3 totals 13 residues. This CDR3 reads CAWSHIGGGEQFF. The DNA for the CDR3 is TGTGCCTGGAGTCATATCGGGGGTGGTGAGCAGTTCTTC. The full variable domain, rest sourced from reference TRBV30 and TRBJ2-1, is SQTIHQWPATLVQPVGSPLSLECTVEGTSNPNLYWYRQAAGRGLQLLFYSVGIGQISSEVPQNLSASRPQDRQFILSSKKLLLSDSGFYLCAWSHIGGGEQFFGPGTRLTVL.

This chain connects TRBV5-1 to TRBJ1-1; D remains ambiguous. CDR3 length equals 16 residues. Germline loops: CDR1 SGHRS, CDR2 YFSETQ. V lost 4 bases, J lost 0 bases, and 16 bases lay in between. The CDR3 DNA reads TGCGCCAGCAGCGGAGGTCCGGGGAGGGTGAACACTGAAGCTTTCTTT. Protein product: CASSGGPGRVNTEAFF.

This chain uses TRBV4-2 with TRBJ2-1, with TRBD2 matching 7 bases. Germline CDR1 LGHNA, CDR2 YNFKEQ. Trimming removed 4 bases from V and 2 bases from J; junction bases left unmatched: 11. CDR3 length equals 17 residues. This CDR3 reads CASSPLSQAGAYNEQFF. Written as DNA, the CDR3 is TGTGCCAGCAGCCCCCTTAGTCAGGCGGGGGCCTACAATGAGCAGTTCTTC.

V is TRBV4-1 and J is TRBJ1-6; D may be TRBD1 (6 bases). V was pared by 0 bases and J by 0 bases, with 9 bases between. CDR1 and CDR2 (germline): MGHRA, YSYEKL. The CDR3 loop spans 17 amino acids. CDR3 loop: CASSQDRGSSYNSPLHF. The CDR3 bases are TGCGCCAGCAGCCAAGACAGGGGCAGCTCCTATAATTCACCCCTCCACTTT.

The chain is built from TRBV3-1 (or the pseudogene TRBV3-2) and TRBJ1-1; 10 nucleotides line up with TRBD1. There are 17 residues in the CDR3. In germline, CDR1 is LGHDT, CDR2 YNNKEL (reference sequence). V trimming: 3 bases; J trimming: 3 bases; junction bases outside the gene matches: 10. The CDR3 loop reads CASSQGGQGTFHTEAFF. In DNA, the CDR3 is TGTGCCAGCAGCCAGGGGGGACAGGGGACTTTCCACACTGAAGCTTTCTTT.

The rearrangement links TRBV27 to TRBJ1-1; possible D gene TRBD1, 5 bases. This CDR3 region has 11 residues. Germline assignment: CDR1 MNHEY and CDR2 SMNVEV (reference sequence). V was shortened by 6 bases and J by 6 bases, with 8 bases between the two germline ends. CDR3 loop: CASRGQAEAFF. CDR3 coding DNA: TGTGCCAGCAGGGGGCAGGCTGAAGCTTTCTTT.

The V call is TRBV6-5, the J call TRBJ1-1, with 9 bases identical to TRBD1. This CDR3 has 16 amino acids. V was pared by 2 bases and J by 1 base, with 5 bases of the junction left unmatched. In germline, CDR1 is MNHEY, CDR2 SVGAGI. This CDR3 reads CASSYGTGTTNTEAFF. CDR3 DNA sequence: TGTGCCAGCAGTTACGGGACAGGGACTACGAACACTGAAGCTTTCTTT.

The J gene is TRBJ2-3, the V gene TRBV4-1; 8 nucleotides match TRBD1. The CDR3 runs 15 residues. From germline, CDR1 is MGHRA and CDR2 YSYEKL. V was pared by 4 bases and J by 1 base, with 4 bases of the junction left unmatched. Written as DNA, the CDR3 is TGCGCCAGCAGCCGATTGGGACAGGGCACAGATACGCAGTATTTT. It is translated as CASSRLGQGTDTQYF.

As regards this clone: One end of the junction fails to match germline, which may point to a read error. The J gene is TRBJ1-2, the V gene TRBV18; D unclear. Germline V gives CDR1 KGHSH, CDR2 LQKENI. This CDR3 spans 14 amino acids. The CDR3: CASSPNADNYGYTF. DNA for the CDR3: TGTGCCAGCTCACCAAATGCCGATAACTATGGTTACACCTTC.

This rearrangement joins TRBV5-5 to TRBJ2-2; 10 nucleotides match TRBD2. Germline V lookup: CDR1 SGHKS, CDR2 YYEKEE (reference sequence). Unmatched junction bases numbered 2, after V lost 3 bases and J lost 3 bases. There are 15 residues in the CDR3. The CDR3 loop reads CASSSLAGDTGELFF. The CDR3 DNA reads TGTGCCAGCAGCTCTCTAGCGGGGGACACCGGGGAGCTGTTTTTT.

The rearrangement uses TRBV29-1 and TRBJ2-7; maybe TRBD2 (6 bases). V lost 2 bases and J lost 4, with 24 bases in between. Germline loops: CDR1 SQVTM, CDR2 ANQGSEA. The CDR3 has 17 amino acids. Here the CDR3 DNA reads TGCAGCGTTGAACGGGTTGCGGGATTCCAAAAGGGGTACGAGCAGTACTTC. It encodes CSVERVAGFQKGYEQYF.

This chain joins TRBV27 and TRBJ1-2, with TRBD1 matching over 8 bases. The CDR3 covers 14 residues. Germline lookup yields CDR1 MNHEY and CDR2 SMNVEV (reference sequence). With 2 bases clipped from V and 3 bases from J, the junction kept 2 bases outside the gene matches. In DNA form, the CDR3 reads TGTGCCAGCAGTTTACCACAGGGGGACTATGGCTACACCTTC. This translates into CASSLPQGDYGYTF.

The chain joins TRBV18 to TRBJ2-1, with D perhaps matching TRBD1 (5 bases). Per germline, CDR1 KGHSH and CDR2 LQKENI. This CDR3 comprises 12 residues. Trimming left V 6 bases short and J 8 bases short, with 11 bases between. The CDR3: CASSPRVDEQFF. The CDR3 DNA follows: TGTGCCAGCTCCCCCAGGGTTGATGAGCAGTTCTTC.

This clone was seen more than once but under ten times. The chain links TRBV7-6 to TRBJ1-4; no clear D. V lost 4 bases and J lost 3, with 9 bases in between. CDR3 length: 14 amino acids. The germline V gene encodes CDR1 SGHVS and CDR2 FNYEAQ. CDR3 nucleotides: TGTGCCAGCAGCTCACTTTCGTCTAATGAAAAACTGTTTTTT. Translation: CASSSLSSNEKLFF.

The chain joins TRBV7-3 to TRBJ1-1, with a tentative D call TRBD1 (5 bases). Trimming left V 1 base short and J 1 base short, with 10 bases between. The CDR3 is 15 amino acids. CDR1 SGHTA and CDR2 FQGTGA come from the germline V gene. In DNA, the CDR3 is TGTGCCAGCAGCTTAATGGGGCAGAAGAACACTGAAGCTTTCTTT. As protein: CASSLMGQKNTEAFF.

The chain recombines TRBV5-1 with TRBJ2-7; D possibly corresponds to TRBD1 (6 bases). This CDR3 is 11 amino acids long. The V gene's germline CDR1 is SGHRS and CDR2 YFSETQ. V shed 6 bases and J shed 6 bases, with 10 bases lying between them. The CDR3 sequence: CASTGDREQYF. The CDR3 DNA reads TGCGCCAGCACAGGGGACCGCGAGCAGTACTTC.